A single sample gave rise to the 21 T cell receptor beta chains below, sequenced in a study of Graves' ophthalmopathy and Graves' hyperthyroidism. TCR beta CDR3 amplification used RNA transcripts. First-round RT-PCR with HTBI primers preceded a second-round multiplex PCR. TCRdb re-analysed the multiplex PCR reads in MiXCR, keeping a single row per CDR3 protein. The data show some 360,000 distinct CDR3 sequences, about a sixth seen once. Sequencing was carried out using peripheral blood. The receptors stem from an adult woman with stable Graves' hyperthyroidism.

The V gene is TRBV12-3 or TRBV12-4, the J gene TRBJ2-7; 8 bases match TRBD1. This CDR3 is 15 amino acids long. Trimming at V came to 5 bases and at J to 3 bases, leaving 9 bases not matched to a gene. CDR3 sequence reads: CASSPTDRADYEQYF. In DNA, the CDR3 is TGTGCCAGCAGTCCCACGGACAGGGCAGACTACGAGCAGTACTTC.

The chain links TRBV4-2 to TRBJ2-7; 7 bases map to TRBD2. The ends lost 0 bases at V and 4 bases at J; junction bases unmatched: 6. CDR3 size: 15 residues. The germline V gene has CDR1 LGHNA and CDR2 YNFKEQ. CDR3 sequence reads: CASSQDRRESYEQYF. The CDR3 coding sequence is TGTGCCAGCAGCCAAGATCGGCGGGAGAGTTACGAGCAGTACTTC.

This clonotype was detected many times. This chain joins TRBV5-1 and TRBJ1-2, with unresolved D. From germline, CDR1 is SGHRS and CDR2 YFSETQ. The V end was cut by 5 bases, the J end by 1 base, with 9 bases between. The CDR3 totals 13 residues. The DNA for the CDR3 is TGCGCCAGCAGACCTACAGATAACTATGGCTACACCTTC. Protein product: CASRPTDNYGYTF.

This clonotype was recorded many times. The V gene is TRBV29-1, the J gene TRBJ1-1; 8 nucleotides line up with TRBD1. There are 15 residues in the CDR3. Germline V gene sequence: CDR1 SQVTM, CDR2 ANQGSEA. With V trimmed by 5 bases and J by 0 bases, 8 bases remained unmatched. CDR3 region: CSVSPGGRVNTEAFF. For the CDR3, the DNA is TGCAGCGTTTCCCCAGGGGGCAGAGTGAACACTGAAGCTTTCTTT.

This clonotype came up many times. The chain combines TRBV20-1 with TRBJ2-7; D remains ambiguous. Trimming removed 0 bases at V and 2 bases at J, with 11 bases between. Germline V lookup: CDR1 DFQATT, CDR2 SNEGSKA (reference sequence). This CDR3 comprises 14 residues. The CDR3 spells CSARDGLLTYEQYF. The CDR3 DNA is TGCAGTGCTAGAGATGGGCTCCTCACCTACGAGCAGTACTTC.

This clonotype came up many times. The chain recombines TRBV12-3 or TRBV12-4 with TRBJ2-2; D is perhaps TRBD1 (7 bases). This CDR3 is 14 amino acids long. With 6 bases removed from V and 7 bases from J, the gap between germline ends came to 15 bases. As DNA, the CDR3 is TGTGCCAGCAGCCCTAGACAGGGAGGCGGGGAGCTGTTTTTT. Its protein product is CASSPRQGGGELFF.

This clonotype was counted many times. This chain joins TRBV12-3 or TRBV12-4 and TRBJ2-1; D unresolved. CDR3 length equals 12 residues. With 3 bases removed from V and 10 bases from J, the gap between germline ends came to 10 bases. CDR3 coding DNA: TGTGCCAGCAGTTTGTTAGCACGCGAGCAGTTCTTC. Translating gives CASSLLAREQFF.

Comments on this clonotype: Since a much larger clone is just one base distant, this may be a read error. The chain has TRBV11-1 and TRBJ2-7; 10 bases fit TRBD2. The germline V gene has CDR1 SGHAT and CDR2 FQDESV (reference sequence). The CDR3 spans 16 residues. Here the CDR3 reads CASSPVGLAEIYEPYF. The CDR3 DNA reads TGTGCCAGCAGCCCCGTCGGACTAGCGGAGATATACGAGCCGTACTTC.

This clonotype has ten or more counts. The chain recombines TRBV7-9 with TRBJ1-2, with TRBD1 as a possible D gene (5 bases). Trimming removed 5 bases at V and 8 bases at J, with 15 bases between. Germline V gene sequence: CDR1 SEHNR, CDR2 FQNEAQ (reference sequence). The CDR3 loop spans 13 amino acids. Here the CDR3 reads CASSPGHTRGYTF. In nucleotides, the CDR3 is TGTGCCAGCAGCCCCGGACACACTCGAGGCTACACCTTC.

This clonotype was seen ten or more times. The rearrangement joins TRBV20-1 to TRBJ1-1, with D unclear. This CDR3 region has 11 residues. Germline CDR1 is DFQATT and CDR2 is SNEGSKA (reference sequence). The V gene lost 6 bases and the J gene lost 1 base, with 6 bases spanning the gap. For the CDR3, the DNA is TGCAGTGCGAAAAAGAACACTGAAGCTTTCTTT. Its protein product is CSAKKNTEAFF.

This clonotype was counted ten times or more. This chain connects TRBV30 to TRBJ1-1, with D maybe TRBD1 (6 bases). V lost 4 bases and J lost 0, with 9 bases in between. Germline V gene sequence: CDR1 GTSNPN, CDR2 SVGIG (reference sequence). This CDR3 has 13 amino acids. The CDR3 sequence is CAWTGHMNTEAFF. CDR3 coding DNA: TGTGCCTGGACGGGACATATGAACACTGAAGCTTTCTTT. Full variable domain (missing parts from reference TRBV30 and TRBJ1-1): SQTIHQWPATLVQPVGSPLSLECTVEGTSNPNLYWYRQAAGRGLQLLFYSVGIGQISSEVPQNLSASRPQDRQFILSSKKLLLSDSGFYLCAWTGHMNTEAFFGQGTRLTVV.

V usage is TRBV10-1 and J usage is TRBJ1-1; the D gene is possibly TRBD1 (5 bases). Germline loops: CDR1 WNHNN, CDR2 SYGVQD (reference sequence). Trimming shortened V by 0 bases and J by 5 bases, and 7 bases separated the two germline ends. The CDR3 spans 13 residues. The CDR3 spells CASSESGGTEAFF. The CDR3 DNA sequence: TGCGCCAGCAGTGAGTCGGGGGGGACTGAAGCTTTCTTT.

The chain combines TRBV28 with TRBJ1-3; D remains ambiguous. The V gene lost 5 bases and the J gene lost 2 bases, with 16 bases spanning the gap. Germline V lookup: CDR1 MDHEN, CDR2 SYDVKM. There are 16 residues in the CDR3. CDR3 amino acids: CASSPLEAEAGNTIYF. The DNA for the CDR3 is TGTGCCAGCAGTCCTCTTGAGGCAGAGGCTGGAAACACCATATATTTT. Full variable domain (rest looked up from reference TRBV28 and TRBJ1-3): DVKVTQSSRYLVKRTGEKVFLECVQDMDHENMFWYRQDPGLGLRLIYFSYDVKMKEKGDIPEGYSVSREKKERFSLILESASTNQTSMYLCASSPLEAEAGNTIYFGEGSWLTVV.

This clonotype was recorded at least ten times. This chain joins TRBV6-2 or TRBV6-3 and TRBJ1-5, with TRBD1 matching 7 bases. The CDR3 is 17 amino acids. Germline CDR1 reads MNHEY; CDR2 reads SVGEGT. V lost 0 bases to trimming and J lost 8 bases; unmatched junction nucleotides: 13. The CDR3 DNA follows: TGTGCCAGCAGTTACTCGATCGGGGACAGTACGTCTGAGCCCCAGCATTTT. Its protein is CASSYSIGDSTSEPQHF.

This clonotype was seen ten or more times. This chain connects TRBV6-6 to TRBJ2-7; D might be TRBD2 (6 bases). The CDR3 has 13 amino acids. CDR1 and CDR2 (germline): MNHNY, SVGAGI (reference sequence). The germline V and J ends were trimmed by 2 bases and 8 bases, with 13 bases remaining between them. CDR3: CASSYLSGEKQYF. In DNA form, the CDR3 reads TGTGCCAGCAGTTACCTGTCGGGGGAGAAGCAGTACTTC.

Turning to this clonotype: No conserved phenylalanine or tryptophan is present at the end of the CDR3, so a read error is the likely explanation. CDR3 in amino acids: CASSLIVNTEAFY. The CDR3 nucleotides are TGTGCCAGCAGTTTGATAGTGAACACTGAAGCTTTCTAT. The chain uses TRBV12-3 or TRBV12-4 and TRBJ1-1, with unresolved D. V lost 3 bases and J 0 bases, leaving 5 bases between the germline ends. The CDR3 is made up of 13 amino acids.

There are many counts of this clonotype. The genes are TRBV10-1 and TRBJ2-5, with no clear D. CDR3 size: 13 residues. V was trimmed by 4 bases and J by 5 bases, leaving 11 bases between them. Germline values: CDR1 WNHNN, CDR2 SYGVQD (reference sequence). CDR3 protein: CASSVWVGETQYF. The CDR3 nucleotides are TGCGCCAGCAGTGTCTGGGTCGGGGAGACCCAGTACTTC.

At least ten counts were recorded for this clonotype. The chain carries TRBV20-1 and TRBJ2-5; D remains unclear. CDR1 is DFQATT and CDR2 is SNEGSKA in the germline V gene (reference sequence). The CDR3 has 13 amino acids. The V end lost 3 bases, the J end lost 1 base, and 9 bases lay between the germline ends. CDR3 coding DNA: TGCAGTGCTAGGTTTCTGCTCCAAGAGACCCAGTACTTC. This codes for CSARFLLQETQYF.

The chain links TRBV6-1 to TRBJ1-5; 9 nucleotides agree with TRBD1. Germline trimming cut 4 bases from V and 3 bases from J; bases unmatched to any gene: 4. The CDR3 loop spans 15 amino acids. From germline, CDR1 is MNHNS and CDR2 SASEGT. CDR3 DNA sequence: TGTGCCAGCAGTGGGGGACAGGGAGCCAATCAGCCCCAGCATTTT. Amino acid sequence: CASSGGQGANQPQHF.

In this sample, this clonotype turned up many times. The rearrangement links TRBV20-1 to TRBJ2-7; D unresolved. Germline assignment: CDR1 DFQATT and CDR2 SNEGSKA (reference sequence). Trimming took off 0 bases at V and 11 bases at J, with 20 bases between the two ends. The CDR3 consists of 14 residues. The CDR3 sequence is CSARELVESGIKYF. The CDR3, as DNA: TGCAGTGCTAGAGAACTCGTGGAGTCGGGCATAAAGTACTTC.

Ten or more counts support this clonotype. The genes are TRBV12-3 or TRBV12-4 and TRBJ2-2; D unresolved. Deletions cut 6 bases from V and 4 bases from J, with 3 bases between. This CDR3 region has 11 residues. The CDR3 DNA reads TGTGCCAGCAGCATCACCGGGGAGCTGTTTTTT. Residues: CASSITGELFF.